These 17 T cell receptor beta chains originate from one sample sequenced in a study of T-cell reconstitution after alpha-beta-depleted transplantation in children. Preparation of the TCRbeta library used unique molecular identifiers. TCRdb re-analysed the PCR reads in MiXCR, keeping a single row per CDR3 protein. The sample holds about 470,000 distinct CDR3 sequences, around two fifths seen once. The sample consisted of PBMCs, taken before TCRalphabeta/CD19-depleted stem cell transplant. The receptors stem from a girl aged 2 to 9 with aplastic anemia, due to receive a stem cell transplant.

This clonotype was counted only a few times. CDR3 DNA: TGTGCCAGCAGCTTGGGGACAGTCGACGAGCAGTACTTC. This sequence encodes CASSLGTVDEQYF. The chain couples TRBV5-6 to TRBJ2-7, with a possible D match to TRBD1 (6 bases). This CDR3 has 13 residues. Germline CDR1 and CDR2: SGHDT and YYEEEE. Deletions cut 0 bases from V and 5 bases from J, with 9 bases between.

This clonotype was found many times. The rearrangement uses TRBV20-1 and TRBJ2-1; 7 nucleotides match TRBD2. Germline V CDR1 and CDR2: DFQATT, SNEGSKA (reference sequence). Trimming took 5 bases from V and 4 from J; bases not matched to a gene: 8. The CDR3 runs to 14 residues. CDR3 bases: TGCAGTGCTGATTGGAGCGGGAAATACAATGAGCAGTTCTTC. As protein: CSADWSGKYNEQFF.

This clonotype was counted many times. The chain couples TRBV12-3 or TRBV12-4 to TRBJ2-7; D not resolved. This CDR3 has 12 amino acids. Trimming cost V 3 bases and J 2 bases, with 5 bases left between them. CDR3 nucleotide sequence: TGTGCCAGCAGTTTTAAAGCCTACGAGCAGTACTTC. Translation: CASSFKAYEQYF.

The rearrangement uses TRBV5-1 and TRBJ2-1, with D perhaps TRBD2 (6 bases). Germline assignment: CDR1 SGHRS and CDR2 YFSETQ. The CDR3 consists of 11 residues. The V end lost 7 bases, the J end lost 8 bases, and 10 bases lay between the germline ends. This chain's CDR3 is CASLGTYEQFF. CDR3 bases: TGCGCCAGCCTTGGGACTTATGAGCAGTTCTTC.

This rearrangement joins TRBV5-5 to TRBJ2-7; possibly TRBD1 for D (6 bases). Per germline, CDR1 SGHKS and CDR2 YYEKEE (reference sequence). V was cut by 7 bases and J by 3 bases, with 14 bases left in between. The CDR3 spans 13 residues. The CDR3 sequence: CASDRGTNYEQYF. CDR3 nucleotide sequence: TGTGCCAGCGATCGAGGGACAAACTACGAGCAGTACTTC.

This clonotype was picked up many times. The rearrangement uses TRBV7-6 and TRBJ1-6, with 9 bases lining up with TRBD1. CDR1 and CDR2 from the germline V gene are SGHVS and FNYEAQ. There are 14 residues in the CDR3. J lost 6 bases, V lost 5 bases, and 2 bases had no gene match. The chain's CDR3 is CASSPGQGNSPLHF. As DNA, the CDR3 is TGTGCCAGCAGCCCGGGACAGGGTAATTCACCCCTCCACTTT.

Concerning this clonotype itself: Lacking the conserved final phenylalanine or tryptophan, this CDR3 likely reflects a read error. V is TRBV20-1 and J is TRBJ2-7; the D call may be TRBD1 or TRBD2 (6 bases each). The V gene's germline CDR1 is DFQATT and CDR2 SNEGSKA (reference sequence). V lost 1 base and J 6 bases, leaving 16 bases between the germline ends. The CDR3 loop spans 14 amino acids. In DNA, the CDR3 is TGCAGTGCTAGAGGGCAATCGGGGGCCTGCGAGCAGTACTTG. Amino acid sequence: CSARGQSGACEQYL.

The chain carries TRBV20-1 and TRBJ1-2, with TRBD1 matching 9 bases. Per germline, CDR1 DFQATT and CDR2 SNEGSKA (reference sequence). V shed 3 bases and J 3 bases; nucleotides not matched to a gene: 14. There are 17 residues in the CDR3. Here the CDR3 DNA reads TGCAGTGCTAGGTCCGTGACGTACAGGGGGCAAGACTATGGCTACACCTTC. Its protein is CSARSVTYRGQDYGYTF.

The chain couples TRBV28 to TRBJ2-7; unclear D gene. Germline V gives CDR1 MDHEN, CDR2 SYDVKM. This CDR3 spans 12 amino acids. Trimming left V 8 bases short and J 3 bases short, with 11 bases between. CDR3: CASDQNGYEQYF. CDR3 sequence (DNA): TGTGCCAGCGATCAGAACGGCTACGAGCAGTACTTC.

The chain uses TRBV19 and TRBJ2-1; possible D gene TRBD2, 5 bases. Germline loops: CDR1 LNHDA, CDR2 SQIVND (reference sequence). The CDR3 covers 14 residues. V lost 4 bases, J lost 2 bases, and 9 bases lay in between. The CDR3, as DNA: TGTGCCAGTAGTAGGAGCGGCCCCTACAATGAGCAGTTCTTC. As protein: CASSRSGPYNEQFF.

This clonotype has ten or more counts. This chain uses TRBV4-3 with TRBJ2-1; TRBD2 matches 10 bases. The CDR3 contains 19 residues. Per germline, CDR1 LGHNA and CDR2 YSLEER. Losses at the gene ends were 1 base for V and 2 bases for J; bases not matched to a gene: 11. CDR3 sequence reads: CASSQGSVLAGGAYNEQFF. The CDR3 DNA reads as TGCGCCAGCAGCCAAGGGTCAGTTTTAGCGGGAGGAGCCTACAATGAGCAGTTCTTC.

V and J are TRBV7-3 and TRBJ2-1; TRBD2 agrees at 13 bases. Germline V CDR1 and CDR2: SGHTA, FQGTGA. The CDR3 consists of 18 residues. J gave up 6 bases and V 5 bases, and 13 bases lay outside the gene matches. CDR3 bases: TGTGCCAGCAGCCCATGGACTAGCGGGAGACCACGTCCCAATGAGCAGTTCTTC. It encodes CASSPWTSGRPRPNEQFF.

In this sample, this clonotype turned up once. This chain links TRBV20-1 with TRBJ2-1; TRBD1 aligns across 9 bases. V was pared by 0 bases and J by 9 bases, with 6 bases of the junction left unmatched. The CDR3 loop spans 14 amino acids. Germline values: CDR1 DFQATT, CDR2 SNEGSKA (reference sequence). CDR3 amino acids: CSARDDRGGPEQFF. The CDR3 DNA is TGCAGTGCTAGAGACGACAGGGGGGGGCCTGAGCAGTTCTTC.

In its sample, this clonotype was seen many times. This chain links TRBV27 with TRBJ2-7, with D possibly matching TRBD2 (5 bases). Trimming removed 3 bases at V and 4 bases at J, with 16 bases between. Germline CDR1 is MNHEY and CDR2 is SMNVEV (reference sequence). The CDR3 loop spans 15 amino acids. Here the CDR3 reads CASSFVLGEGYEQYF. CDR3 DNA sequence: TGTGCCAGCAGTTTCGTACTAGGAGAAGGTTACGAGCAGTACTTC.

In its sample, this clonotype was seen a few times. This chain joins TRBV12-3 or TRBV12-4 and TRBJ2-1; maybe TRBD1 (6 bases). The CDR3 is made up of 16 amino acids. Deletions cut 2 bases from V and 3 bases from J, with 14 bases between. The CDR3 DNA sequence: TGTGCCAGCAGTTTACGAGGGGAAGGGGGCTACAATGAGCAGTTCTTC. It encodes CASSLRGEGGYNEQFF.

This clonotype appeared a single time. V is TRBV7-7 and J is TRBJ2-2, with D uncertain. Trimming shortened V by 5 bases and J by 5 bases, and 12 bases separated the two germline ends. The CDR3 runs 14 residues. Germline-derived CDR1 and CDR2 are SSHAT and FNYEAQ (reference sequence). The CDR3, as DNA: TGTGCCAGCAGCCCTCAGGACGGTACCGGGGAGCTGTTTTTT. This sequence encodes CASSPQDGTGELFF.

The chain links TRBV7-9 to TRBJ2-7, with D uncertain. From germline, CDR1 is SEHNR and CDR2 FQNEAQ (reference sequence). Deletions cut 3 bases from V and 0 bases from J, with 12 bases between. This CDR3 has 15 amino acids. The chain's CDR3 is CASSFGPSASYEQYF. The DNA of the CDR3 is TGTGCCAGCAGCTTTGGGCCTAGTGCCTCCTACGAGCAGTACTTC.